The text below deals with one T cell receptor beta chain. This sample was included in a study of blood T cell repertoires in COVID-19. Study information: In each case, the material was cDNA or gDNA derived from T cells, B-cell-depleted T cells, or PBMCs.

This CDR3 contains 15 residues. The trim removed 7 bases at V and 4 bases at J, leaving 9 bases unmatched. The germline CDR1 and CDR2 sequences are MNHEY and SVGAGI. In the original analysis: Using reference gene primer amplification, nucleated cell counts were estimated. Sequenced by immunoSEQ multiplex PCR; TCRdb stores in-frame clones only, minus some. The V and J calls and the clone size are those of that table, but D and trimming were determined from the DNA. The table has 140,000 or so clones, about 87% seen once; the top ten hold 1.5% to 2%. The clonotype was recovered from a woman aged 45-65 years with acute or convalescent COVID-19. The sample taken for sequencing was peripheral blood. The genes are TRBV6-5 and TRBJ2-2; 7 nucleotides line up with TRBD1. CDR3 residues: CASTQSRGFTGELFF. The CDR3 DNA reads TGTGCCAGCACTCAGTCCAGGGGGTTCACCGGGGAGCTGTTTTTT.